This paragraph covers one T cell receptor beta chain sequence. Its antigen is still unknown. These data are taken from a study of T cell responses to AZD1222 COVID-19 vaccine. Notes on the study in general: Spike-wide coverage was observed for vaccine-associated CD4 TCRs, with dominant responses at 160-218 and 743-854. As reported, nearly half of all spike-specific TCRs target variant regions that are unmutated. Vaccination with two AZD1222 doses was followed by a rise in Spike-specific TCR breadth and depth.

Profiled with immunoSEQ multiplex PCR; TCRdb holds only in-frame clones, not every one. Of roughly 90,000 clones in the sample, roughly 87% are singletons; the top ten hold approximately 5%. The receptor's source is an adult who received the AZD1222 COVID-19 vaccine. The material sequenced was peripheral blood, taken 28 days after the second AZD1222 dose.

For the CDR3, the DNA is TGTGCCAGCAGTCCACAGGGTTCCTACGAGCAGTACTTC. Amino acids: CASSPQGSYEQYF. V is TRBV27 and J is TRBJ2-7, with D possibly matching TRBD1 (6 bases). The V end was cut by 5 bases, the J end by 1 base, with 9 bases between. CDR3 length: 13 amino acids. The germline CDR1 and CDR2 sequences are MNHEY and SMNVEV (reference sequence).